These 17 T cell receptor beta chains originate from one sample sequenced in a study of PD-1 blockade in classical Hodgkin lymphoma. Assay used: immunoSEQ multiplex PCR; TCRdb lists only in-frame clones, some missing. The table includes around 45,000 clones, about 72% detected once. Each patient's relapse followed autologous stem cell transplantation, and brentuximab vedotin exposure varied. The starting material was peripheral blood mononuclear cells (PBMCs), obtained at baseline. Receptors were obtained from a human donor with classical Hodgkin lymphoma.

This sequence joins TRBV4-3 and TRBJ1-2, with D tentatively TRBD1 (6 bases). The CDR3 runs to 14 residues. From germline, CDR1 is LGHNA and CDR2 YSLEER. V was clipped by 3 bases and J by 2 bases, with 10 bases between them. This CDR3 reads CASSQWTENYGYTF. The CDR3 nucleotides read TGCGCCAGCAGCCAGTGGACAGAGAACTATGGCTACACCTTC.

This sequence joins TRBV2 and TRBJ2-3; D assignment may be TRBD1 or TRBD2 (6 bases each). Germline V CDR1 and CDR2: SNHLY, FYNNEI. The CDR3 extends over 17 amino acids. Trimming shortened V by 8 bases and J by 5 bases, and 26 bases separated the two germline ends. This CDR3 is CASQSLLTRDIIDTQYF. The CDR3 DNA follows: TGTGCCAGCCAAAGTTTGTTGACTAGGGACATAATAGATACGCAGTATTTT.

V and J are TRBV7-6 and TRBJ2-5; D call uncertain. The J call is uncertain, as TRBJ2-7 better fits the DNA end. The germline V gene encodes CDR1 SGHVS and CDR2 FNYEAQ. The CDR3 spans 13 residues. This CDR3 reads CASSPGFGYEQYF. Here the CDR3 DNA reads TGTGCCAGCAGCCCTGGATTCGGCTACGAGCAGTACTTC.

The chain carries TRBV30 and TRBJ2-1; no reliable D call. V shed 0 bases and J shed 6 bases, with 9 bases lying between them. CDR3 size: 13 residues. Germline V gene lookup returns CDR1 GTSNPN and CDR2 SVGIG (reference sequence). CDR3 sequence: CAWSVRSSNEQFF. In DNA, the CDR3 is TGTGCCTGGAGTGTACGAAGCTCCAATGAGCAGTTCTTC.

The rearrangement uses TRBV14 and TRBJ1-2; TRBD1 matches 7 bases. This CDR3 region has 16 residues. In germline, CDR1 is SGHDN, CDR2 FVKESK. V lost 0 bases and J lost 8; bases outside the gene matches: 12. Here the CDR3 reads CASSQEERTGPQGYTF. CDR3 coding DNA: TGTGCCAGCAGCCAAGAGGAGAGGACAGGCCCCCAGGGCTACACCTTC.

This chain links TRBV7-2 with TRBJ2-7; D gene ambiguous. Trimming removed 2 bases at V and 6 bases at J, with 5 bases between. CDR3 size: 11 residues. The germline V gene encodes CDR1 SGHTA and CDR2 FQGNSA. The chain's CDR3 is CASSLLVEQYF. CDR3 DNA: TGTGCCAGCAGCTTATTGGTCGAGCAGTACTTC.

The chain is built from TRBV20-1 and TRBJ1-2; perhaps TRBD1 as D (5 bases). There are 11 residues in the CDR3. Looked up from germline, CDR1 is DFQATT and CDR2 is SNEGSKA (reference sequence). V shed 0 bases and J shed 8 bases, with 7 bases lying between them. CDR3 sequence (DNA): TGCAGTGCTAGAGATAGACAGGGCTACACCTTC. Protein product: CSARDRQGYTF.

V usage is TRBV10-1 and J usage is TRBJ2-7, with 9 bases identical to TRBD2. Per the germline V gene, CDR1 is WNHNN and CDR2 is SYGVQD (reference sequence). The CDR3 is 16 amino acids. V shed 9 bases and J 0 bases; nucleotides not matched to a gene: 12. CDR3 residues: CARSPGLAASSYEQYF. As DNA, the CDR3 is TGCGCCAGGTCTCCGGGACTAGCAGCGAGCTCCTACGAGCAGTACTTC.

Here the CDR3 reads CASKIDRIYGYTF. CDR3 coding DNA: TGTGCCAGCAAGATTGACAGGATCTATGGCTACACCTTC. The chain combines TRBV28 with TRBJ1-2, with D tentatively TRBD1 (6 bases). Germline-derived CDR1 and CDR2 are MDHEN and SYDVKM. This CDR3 comprises 13 residues. V was clipped by 7 bases and J by 4 bases, with 13 bases between them.

The V gene is TRBV9, the J gene TRBJ2-5, with D perhaps matching TRBD2 (6 bases). Germline V gives CDR1 SGDLS, CDR2 YYNGEE. The CDR3 runs 16 residues. V was pared by 3 bases and J by 2 bases, with 17 bases between. The CDR3 reads CASSEGTARGQETQYF. As DNA, the CDR3 is TGTGCCAGCAGCGAGGGGACGGCCCGGGGGCAAGAGACCCAGTACTTC.

This chain uses TRBV7-7 with TRBJ2-5; no reliable D call. Trimming took 2 bases from V and 5 from J, leaving 12 bases between them. The germline CDR1 and CDR2 sequences are SSHAT and FNYEAQ (reference sequence). The CDR3 is made up of 14 amino acids. CDR3: CASSLYRSEETQYF. The DNA for the CDR3 is TGTGCCAGCAGCTTATATCGGTCGGAGGAGACCCAGTACTTC.

V gene TRBV7-6 combines with J gene TRBJ2-1; 10 positions match TRBD1. The CDR3 totals 15 residues. Germline V gives CDR1 SGHVS, CDR2 FNYEAQ. V trimming: 5 bases; J trimming: 7 bases; junction bases outside the gene matches: 8. CDR3 protein: CASSHPGTGVNEQFF. The CDR3 DNA sequence: TGTGCCAGCAGCCACCCCGGGACAGGGGTGAATGAGCAGTTCTTC.

This chain connects TRBV6-6 to TRBJ2-7, with 10 bases matching TRBD2. The CDR3 contains 16 residues. CDR1 is MNHNY, CDR2 SVGAGI, per germline (reference sequence). The V gene end was trimmed by 0 bases and the J gene end by 0 bases; junction bases not matched to a gene: 2. The DNA for the CDR3 is TGTGCCAGCAGTTACTCTAGACTAGCGGGCTCCTACGAGCAGTACTTC. It translates to CASSYSRLAGSYEQYF.

The rearrangement joins TRBV5-8 to TRBJ2-7, with D perhaps given as TRBD1 or TRBD2 (6 bases each). With 3 bases removed from V and 3 bases from J, the gap between germline ends came to 10 bases. The CDR3 has 13 amino acids. Germline assignment: CDR1 SGHTS and CDR2 YDEGEE. CDR3 residues: CASSYGGGYEQYF. The CDR3 nucleotides are TGTGCCAGCAGCTATGGAGGGGGCTACGAGCAGTACTTC.

The genes are TRBV7-2 and TRBJ1-1, with 7 positions matching TRBD1. Germline CDR1 reads SGHTA; CDR2 reads FQGNSA. The CDR3 runs 16 residues. Unmatched junction bases numbered 4, after V lost 0 bases and J lost 0 bases. CDR3 protein: CASSLAGGPMNTEAFF. The CDR3 region has the DNA TGTGCCAGCAGCTTAGCAGGGGGCCCCATGAACACTGAAGCTTTCTTT.

The chain has TRBV7-2 and TRBJ2-7; TRBD1 aligns across 10 bases. J gave up 13 bases and V 5 bases, and 11 bases lay outside the gene matches. Germline CDR1 SGHTA, CDR2 FQGNSA. This CDR3 is 13 amino acids long. CDR3 sequence reads: CASSPGQGQGIYF. Here the CDR3 DNA reads TGTGCCAGCAGCCCCGGGCAGGGACAGGGGATCTACTTC.

The J gene is TRBJ1-1, the V gene TRBV19, with a possible D match to TRBD1 (5 bases). This CDR3 contains 18 residues. The V end lost 1 base, the J end lost 1 base, and 19 bases lay between the germline ends. The germline V gene has CDR1 LNHDA and CDR2 SQIVND (reference sequence). CDR3 sequence: CASSIVPEIWGGNTEAFF. In nucleotides, the CDR3 is TGTGCCAGTAGTATAGTACCGGAAATTTGGGGGGGGAACACTGAAGCTTTCTTT. The variable domain in full, completed from reference TRBV19 and TRBJ1-1, reads DGGITQSPKYLFRKEGQNVTLSCEQNLNHDAMYWYRQDPGQGLRLIYYSQIVNDFQKGDIAEGYSVSREKKESFPLTVTSAQKNPTAFYLCASSIVPEIWGGNTEAFFGQGTRLTVV.